The 6 T cell receptor beta chains presented below share a single source sample, sequenced in a study of OX40 agonist ivuxolimab in advanced cancers. Produced via immunoSEQ multiplex PCR; TCRdb's table is partial and in-frame only. The data show approximately 65,000 clones, around nine tenths seen once. The specimen was CD4+ or CD8+ T cells sorted from blood, collected in a trial of the OX40 agonist ivuxolimab. These receptor sequences come from an adult with an advanced solid tumor such as melanoma, head and neck, liver or kidney cancer.

The V gene is TRBV11-3, the J gene TRBJ1-1; weak D call: TRBD1 (6 bases). V lost 5 bases and J lost 6, with 13 bases in between. Germline V gene lookup returns CDR1 SGHNT and CDR2 YENEEA. The CDR3 has 13 amino acids. The CDR3 protein is CASSANRVAEAFF. The CDR3 DNA reads as TGTGCCAGCAGCGCAAACAGGGTCGCTGAAGCTTTCTTT. Combining the CDR3 with reference TRBV11-3 and TRBJ1-1 gives the whole variable domain EAGVVQSPRYKIIEKKQPVAFWCNPISGHNTLYWYLQNLGQGPELLIRYENEEAVDDSQLPKDRFSAERLKGVDSTLKIQPAELGDSAVYLCASSANRVAEAFFGQGTRLTVV.

The gene calls are TRBV28 and TRBJ2-5, with a possible D match to TRBD1 (7 bases). The DNA end lines up better with TRBJ2-7; the J call may be wrong. Germline values: CDR1 MDHEN, CDR2 SYDVKM. The CDR3 spans 14 residues. The CDR3 loop is CASSLGTAGYEQYF. The CDR3, as DNA: TGTGCCAGCAGTTTGGGGACAGCGGGCTACGAGCAGTACTTC.

The chain employs TRBV19 and TRBJ1-1; 9 bases match TRBD1. The CDR3 has 12 residues. The germline V gene has CDR1 LNHDA and CDR2 SQIVND (reference sequence). V shed 6 bases and J 11 bases; nucleotides not matched to a gene: 7. CDR3 residues: CASRKGDRAAFF. The CDR3 DNA is TGTGCCAGTAGAAAGGGGGACAGGGCGGCTTTCTTT.

The V gene is TRBV28, the J gene TRBJ2-5; TRBD1 agrees at 8 bases. The CDR3 contains 14 residues. After removal of 6 bases from V and 6 bases from J, the junction contained 9 bases not matched to a gene. Germline V gene sequence: CDR1 MDHEN, CDR2 SYDVKM. The CDR3 bases are TGTGCCAGCAGCCCCGCAGGGGGCGGTAAGACCCAGTACTTC. Amino acid sequence: CASSPAGGGKTQYF. The complete variable domain, with remaining parts taken from reference TRBV28 and TRBJ2-5, reads DVKVTQSSRYLVKRTGEKVFLECVQDMDHENMFWYRQDPGLGLRLIYFSYDVKMKEKGDIPEGYSVSREKKERFSLILESASTNQTSMYLCASSPAGGGKTQYFGPGTRLLVL.

V usage is TRBV5-1 and J usage is TRBJ2-7; weak D call: TRBD1 (9 bases). With 4 bases removed from V and 6 bases from J, the gap between germline ends came to 23 bases. The CDR3 is made up of 16 amino acids. The V gene's germline CDR1 is SGHRS and CDR2 YFSETQ. The CDR3 DNA is TGCGCCAGCAGCCCCCGGGGGGGACAGGGAGGAATCGAGCAGTACTTC. It is translated as CASSPRGGQGGIEQYF.

About this clone: The sample has other DNA sequences that encode this CDR3 too. The chain couples TRBV6-6 to TRBJ1-1; D unresolved. This CDR3 is built from 16 residues. V was pared by 1 base and J by 1 base, with 13 bases between. Germline V gene sequence: CDR1 MNHNY, CDR2 SVGAGI (reference sequence). The DNA of the CDR3 is TGTGCCAGCAGTTACTTCCCGGGCCAGAGGAACACTGAAGCTTTCTTT. This translates into CASSYFPGQRNTEAFF.